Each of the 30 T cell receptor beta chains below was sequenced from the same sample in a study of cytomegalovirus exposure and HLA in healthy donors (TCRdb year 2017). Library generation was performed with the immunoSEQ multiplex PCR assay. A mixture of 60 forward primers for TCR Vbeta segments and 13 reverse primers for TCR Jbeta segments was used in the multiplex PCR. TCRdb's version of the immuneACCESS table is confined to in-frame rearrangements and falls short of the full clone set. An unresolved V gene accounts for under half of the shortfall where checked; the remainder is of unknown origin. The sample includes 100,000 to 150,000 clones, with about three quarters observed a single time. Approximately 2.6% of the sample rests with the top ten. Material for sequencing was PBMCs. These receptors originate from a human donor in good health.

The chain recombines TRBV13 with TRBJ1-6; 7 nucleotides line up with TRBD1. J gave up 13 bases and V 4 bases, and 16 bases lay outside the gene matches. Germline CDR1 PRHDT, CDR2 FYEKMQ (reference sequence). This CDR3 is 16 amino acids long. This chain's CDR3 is CASSSNTGTAFDPLHF. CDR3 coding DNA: TGTGCCAGCAGCTCAAATACCGGGACAGCCTTCGATCCCCTCCACTTT.

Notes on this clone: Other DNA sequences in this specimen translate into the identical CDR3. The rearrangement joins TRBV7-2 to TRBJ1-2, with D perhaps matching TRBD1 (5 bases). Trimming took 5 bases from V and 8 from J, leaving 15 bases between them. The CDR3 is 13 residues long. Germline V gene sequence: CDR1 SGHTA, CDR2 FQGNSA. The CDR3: CASSRPGAGGYTF. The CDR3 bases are TGTGCCAGCAGCCGACCCGGGGCGGGGGGCTACACCTTC. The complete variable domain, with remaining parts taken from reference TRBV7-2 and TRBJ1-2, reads GAGVSQSPSNKVTEKGKDVELRCDPISGHTALYWYRQSLGQGLEFLIYFQGNSAPDKSGLPSDRFSAERTGGSVSTLTIQRTQQEDSAVYLCASSRPGAGGYTFGSGTRLTVV.

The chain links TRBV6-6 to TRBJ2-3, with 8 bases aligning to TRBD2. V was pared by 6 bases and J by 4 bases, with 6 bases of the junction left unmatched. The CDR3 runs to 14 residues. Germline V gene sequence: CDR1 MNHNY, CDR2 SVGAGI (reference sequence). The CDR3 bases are TGTGCCAGCAGGGGGGGACTAGGGGCAGATACGCAGTATTTT. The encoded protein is CASRGGLGADTQYF.

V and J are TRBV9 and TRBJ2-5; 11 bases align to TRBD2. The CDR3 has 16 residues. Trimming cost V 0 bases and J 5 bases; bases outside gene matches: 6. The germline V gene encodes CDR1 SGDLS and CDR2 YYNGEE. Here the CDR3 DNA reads TGTGCCAGCAGCGTAGTTCCGGCTAGCGGGAGGGAGACCCAGTACTTC. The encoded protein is CASSVVPASGRETQYF.

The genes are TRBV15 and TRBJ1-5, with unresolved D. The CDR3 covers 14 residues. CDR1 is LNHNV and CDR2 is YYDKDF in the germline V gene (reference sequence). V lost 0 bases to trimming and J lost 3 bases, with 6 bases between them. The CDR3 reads CATSRDRLNQPQHF. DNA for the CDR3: TGTGCCACCAGCAGAGACAGGCTCAATCAGCCCCAGCATTTT.

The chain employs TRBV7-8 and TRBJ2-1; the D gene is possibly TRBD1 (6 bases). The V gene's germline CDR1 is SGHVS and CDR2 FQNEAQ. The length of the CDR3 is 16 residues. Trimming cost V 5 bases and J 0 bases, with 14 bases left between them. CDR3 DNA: TGTGCCAGCAGCCCTAGTGGGGGCGGCTCCTACAATGAGCAGTTCTTC. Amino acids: CASSPSGGGSYNEQFF. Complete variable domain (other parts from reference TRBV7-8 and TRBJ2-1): GAGVSQSPRYKVAKRGQDVALRCDPISGHVSLFWYQQALGQGPEFLTYFQNEAQLDKSGLPSDRFFAERPEGSVSTLKIQRTQQEDSAVYLCASSPSGGGSYNEQFFGPGTRLTVL.

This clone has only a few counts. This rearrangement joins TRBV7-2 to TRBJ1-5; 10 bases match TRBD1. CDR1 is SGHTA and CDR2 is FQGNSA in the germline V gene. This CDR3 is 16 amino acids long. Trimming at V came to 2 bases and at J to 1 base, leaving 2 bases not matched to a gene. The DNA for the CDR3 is TGTGCCAGCAGCTTACGGGACAGGGGAAGCAATCAGCCCCAGCATTTT. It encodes CASSLRDRGSNQPQHF.

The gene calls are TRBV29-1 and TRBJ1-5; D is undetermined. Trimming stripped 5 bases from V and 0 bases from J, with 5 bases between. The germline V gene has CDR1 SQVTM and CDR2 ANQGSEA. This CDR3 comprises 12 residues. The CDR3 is CSVSSSNQPQHF. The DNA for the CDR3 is TGCAGCGTTTCGAGTAGCAATCAGCCCCAGCATTTT. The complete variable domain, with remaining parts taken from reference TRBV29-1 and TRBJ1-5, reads SAVISQKPSRDICQRGTSLTIQCQVDSQVTMMFWYRQQPGQSLTLIATANQGSEATYESGFVIDKFPISRPNLTFSTLTVSNMSPEDSSIYLCSVSSSNQPQHFGDGTRLSIL.

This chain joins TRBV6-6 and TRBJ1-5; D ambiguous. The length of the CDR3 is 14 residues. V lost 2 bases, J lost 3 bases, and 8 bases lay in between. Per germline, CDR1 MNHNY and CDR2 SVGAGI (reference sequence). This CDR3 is CASSYGQTNQPQHF. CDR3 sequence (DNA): TGTGCCAGCAGTTACGGGCAAACCAATCAGCCCCAGCATTTT.

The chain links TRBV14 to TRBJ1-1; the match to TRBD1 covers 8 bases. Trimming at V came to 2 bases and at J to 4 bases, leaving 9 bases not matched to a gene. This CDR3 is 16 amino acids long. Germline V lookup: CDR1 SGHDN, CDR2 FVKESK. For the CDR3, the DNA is TGTGCCAGCAGCCAACAATCCGGACAGGGAGGCACTGAAGCTTTCTTT. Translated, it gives CASSQQSGQGGTEAFF.

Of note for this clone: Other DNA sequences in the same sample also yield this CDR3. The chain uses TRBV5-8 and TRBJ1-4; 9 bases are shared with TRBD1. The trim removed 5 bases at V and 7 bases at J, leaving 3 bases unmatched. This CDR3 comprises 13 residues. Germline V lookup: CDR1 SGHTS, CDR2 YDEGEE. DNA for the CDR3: TGTGCCAGCAGACGGGACAGGGTTGAAAAACTGTTTTTT. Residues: CASRRDRVEKLFF.

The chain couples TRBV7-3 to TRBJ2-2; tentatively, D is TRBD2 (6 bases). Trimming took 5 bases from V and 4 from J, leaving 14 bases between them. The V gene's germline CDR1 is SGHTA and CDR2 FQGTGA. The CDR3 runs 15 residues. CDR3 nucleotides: TGTGCCAGCAGCCCCTCAGGAGGGACCACCGGGGAGCTGTTTTTT. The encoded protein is CASSPSGGTTGELFF.

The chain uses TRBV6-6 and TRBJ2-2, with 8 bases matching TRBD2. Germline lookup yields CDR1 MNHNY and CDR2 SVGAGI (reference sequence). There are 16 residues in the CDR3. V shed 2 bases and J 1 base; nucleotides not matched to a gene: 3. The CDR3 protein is CASSYGTRGNTGELFF. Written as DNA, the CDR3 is TGTGCCAGCAGTTACGGGACTAGGGGGAACACCGGGGAGCTGTTTTTT.

The CDR3 DNA sequence: TGTGCCAGCAGCCCACGGACTAGCGGGAGCCGTATCACAGATACGCAGTATTTT. Its protein is CASSPRTSGSRITDTQYF. The V and J genes are TRBV11-2 and TRBJ2-3, with 13 positions matching TRBD2. With V trimmed by 5 bases and J by 2 bases, 10 bases remained unmatched. This CDR3 spans 18 amino acids. In germline, CDR1 is SGHAT, CDR2 FQNNGV.

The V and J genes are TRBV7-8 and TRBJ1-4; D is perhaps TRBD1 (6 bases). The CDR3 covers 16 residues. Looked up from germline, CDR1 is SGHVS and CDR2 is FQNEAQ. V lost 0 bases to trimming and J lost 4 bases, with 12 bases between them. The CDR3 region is CASSLASGQINEKLFF. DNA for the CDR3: TGTGCCAGCAGCTTAGCGTCGGGACAAATTAATGAAAAACTGTTTTTT.

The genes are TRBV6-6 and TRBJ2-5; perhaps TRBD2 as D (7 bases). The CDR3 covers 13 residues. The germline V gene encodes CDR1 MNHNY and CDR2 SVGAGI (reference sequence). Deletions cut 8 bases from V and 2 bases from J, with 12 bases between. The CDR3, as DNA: TGTGCCAGCGGGGGGGGCAGGCAAGAGACCCAGTACTTC. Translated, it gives CASGGGRQETQYF.

The CDR3 DNA sequence: TGTGCCAGCAGCCGGGACAGGGTGTTGGATACGCAGTATTTT. Translating gives CASSRDRVLDTQYF. The V and J genes are TRBV28 and TRBJ2-3; TRBD1 matches at 9 bases. Trimming cost V 6 bases and J 6 bases; bases outside gene matches: 7. The CDR3 sequence is 14 residues long. In germline, CDR1 is MDHEN, CDR2 SYDVKM.

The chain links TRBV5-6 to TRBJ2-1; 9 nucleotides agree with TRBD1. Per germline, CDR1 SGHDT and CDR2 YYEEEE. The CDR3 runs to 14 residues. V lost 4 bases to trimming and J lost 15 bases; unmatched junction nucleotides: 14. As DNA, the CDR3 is TGTGCCAGCAGCCTTGGGACAGGGCTCGGGAAAGGGTTCTTC. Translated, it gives CASSLGTGLGKGFF.

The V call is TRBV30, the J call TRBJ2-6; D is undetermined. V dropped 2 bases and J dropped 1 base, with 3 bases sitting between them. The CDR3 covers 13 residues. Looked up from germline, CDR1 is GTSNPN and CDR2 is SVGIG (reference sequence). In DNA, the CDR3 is TGTGCCTGGAGTCTTTCTGGGGCCAACGTCCTGACTTTC. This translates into CAWSLSGANVLTF.

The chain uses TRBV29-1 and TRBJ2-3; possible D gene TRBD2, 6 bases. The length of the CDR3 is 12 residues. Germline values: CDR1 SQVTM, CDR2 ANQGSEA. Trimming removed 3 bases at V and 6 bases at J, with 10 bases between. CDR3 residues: CSVEEGLDTQYF. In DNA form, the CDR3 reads TGCAGCGTTGAGGAGGGGCTCGATACGCAGTATTTT.

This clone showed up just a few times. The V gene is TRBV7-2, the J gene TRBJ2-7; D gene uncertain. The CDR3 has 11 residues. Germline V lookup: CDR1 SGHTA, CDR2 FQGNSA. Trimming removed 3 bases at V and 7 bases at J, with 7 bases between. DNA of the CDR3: TGTGCCAGCAGCTTTGTCGGTGAGCAGTACTTC. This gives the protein CASSFVGEQYF.

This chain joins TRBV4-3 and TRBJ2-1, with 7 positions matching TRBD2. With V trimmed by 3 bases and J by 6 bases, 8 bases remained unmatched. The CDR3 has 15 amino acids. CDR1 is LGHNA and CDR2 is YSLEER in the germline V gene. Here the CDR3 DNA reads TGCGCCAGCAGCCAGGGGGTAGCGGGCCGCAATGAGCAGTTCTTC. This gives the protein CASSQGVAGRNEQFF.

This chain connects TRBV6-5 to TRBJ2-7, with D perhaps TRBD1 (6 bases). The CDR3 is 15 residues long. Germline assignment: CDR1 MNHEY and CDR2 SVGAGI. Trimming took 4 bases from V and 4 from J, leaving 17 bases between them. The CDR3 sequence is CASSFQQGIEYEQYF. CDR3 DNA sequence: TGTGCCAGCAGTTTCCAACAGGGTATTGAGTACGAGCAGTACTTC.

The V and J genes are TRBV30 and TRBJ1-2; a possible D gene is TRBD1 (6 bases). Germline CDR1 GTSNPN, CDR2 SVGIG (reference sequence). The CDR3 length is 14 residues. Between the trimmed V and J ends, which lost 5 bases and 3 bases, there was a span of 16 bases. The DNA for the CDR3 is TGTGCCTGGGGGGGACATTCAAAGGACTATGGCTACACCTTC. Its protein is CAWGGHSKDYGYTF.

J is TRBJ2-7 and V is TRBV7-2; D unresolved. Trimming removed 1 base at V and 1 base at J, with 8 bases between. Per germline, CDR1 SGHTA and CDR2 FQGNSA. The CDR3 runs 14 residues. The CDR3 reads CASSLELLSYEQYF. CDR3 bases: TGTGCCAGCAGCTTAGAACTATTGTCCTACGAGCAGTACTTC.

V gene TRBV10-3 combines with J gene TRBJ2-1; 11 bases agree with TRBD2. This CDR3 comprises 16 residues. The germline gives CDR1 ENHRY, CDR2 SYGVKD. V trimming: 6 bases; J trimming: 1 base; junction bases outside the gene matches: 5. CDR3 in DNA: TGTGCCATCAGCTCAACTAGCGGGGGTTCCTACAATGAGCAGTTCTTC. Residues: CAISSTSGGSYNEQFF.

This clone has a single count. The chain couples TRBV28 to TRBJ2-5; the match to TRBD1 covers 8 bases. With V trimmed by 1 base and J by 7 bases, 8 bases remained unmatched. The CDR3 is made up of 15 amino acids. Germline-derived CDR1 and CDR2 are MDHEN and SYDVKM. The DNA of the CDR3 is TGTGCCAGCAGTTTATTTTCAGGGGGCAGGGCGACCCAGTACTTC. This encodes CASSLFSGGRATQYF.

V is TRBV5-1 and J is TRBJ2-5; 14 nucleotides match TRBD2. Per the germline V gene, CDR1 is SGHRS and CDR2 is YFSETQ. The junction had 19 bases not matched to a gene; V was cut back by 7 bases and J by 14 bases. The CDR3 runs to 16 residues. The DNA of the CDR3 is TGCGCCAGCTGTCTTGCAGCGGGACTAGCGGGAGTTCCCCCCTACTTC. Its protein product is CASCLAAGLAGVPPYF.

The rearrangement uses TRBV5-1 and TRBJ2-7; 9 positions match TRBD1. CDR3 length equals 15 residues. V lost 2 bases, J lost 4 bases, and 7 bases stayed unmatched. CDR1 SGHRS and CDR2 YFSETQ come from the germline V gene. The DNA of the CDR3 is TGCGCCAGCAGCTTTCAAACAGGGGGCTGGTACGAGCAGTACTTC. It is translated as CASSFQTGGWYEQYF.

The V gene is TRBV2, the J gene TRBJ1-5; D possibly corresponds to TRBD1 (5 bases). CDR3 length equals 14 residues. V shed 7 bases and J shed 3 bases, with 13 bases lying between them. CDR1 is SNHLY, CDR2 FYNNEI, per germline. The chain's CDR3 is CASNPGGDNQPQHF. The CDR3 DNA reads TGTGCCAGCAATCCGGGGGGTGACAATCAGCCCCAGCATTTT.